This T cell receptor beta chain was recovered during a study of T cell repertoires in aging, cancer and after chemotherapy. V shed 5 bases and J 0 bases; nucleotides not matched to a gene: 11. The CDR3 loop spans 20 amino acids. Germline-derived CDR1 and CDR2 are MNHNY and SVGAGI (reference sequence). Study findings and constraints: Rebound thymic output was suggested by rising median generation probability during chemotherapy in each cancer cohort.

To note about this clonotype: Its antigen is unknown.

Multiplex touch-down PCR with TRB-A/B primers amplified rearranged V-D-J TRB sequences. TCRdb re-analysed the multiplex PCR reads in MiXCR, keeping a single row per CDR3 protein. This sample has around 8,900 distinct CDR3 sequences, with about a third found just once. Peripheral blood genomic DNA, not sorted cells or RNA, was the template. Material: blood. The origin of this receptor is a human donor in good health. The V call is TRBV6-6, the J call TRBJ2-1; 15 bases are a match to TRBD2. CDR3 in amino acids: CASSRPGTSGGQGSYNEQFF. CDR3 DNA sequence: TGTGCCAGCAGTCGACCCGGGACTAGCGGGGGGCAGGGCTCCTACAATGAGCAGTTCTTC.